Only one count was recorded for the clone carrying this TCR beta chain. The CDR3 is made up of 12 amino acids. CDR1 is MNHEY and CDR2 is SVGAGI in the germline V gene. V was cut by 8 bases and J by 3 bases, with 8 bases left in between. Repertoires were generated with immunoSEQ multiplex PCR, while TCRdb's copy carries only in-frame clones and drops some. The data show about 89,000 clones, over 75% seen once. The data derive from a study of control samples from healthy donors and cancer patients. The sequenced sample was blood. This receptor was taken from a woman in her thirties or forties in good health. The chain has TRBV6-5 and TRBJ2-4, with D possibly TRBD1 on 6 matching bases. The DNA for the CDR3 is TGTGCCAGCGTGGACAGCAAAAACATTCAGTACTTC. Translation: CASVDSKNIQYF.